This T cell receptor (beta chain) was sequenced during a study of T-cell reconstitution after alpha-beta-depleted transplantation in children. A word on this clonotype: Its antigen remains unknown.

The study's findings and limits: Alpha-beta T cells about two months after transplant reportedly derived from several hundred expanded graft clones. The high TCRbeta diversity at day 60 in some patients came from surviving recipient T cells and thymic progenitors.

Molecular barcoding with unique molecular identifiers was used for the TCRbeta library. TCRdb fed the PCR reads into MiXCR, producing one record per CDR3 protein. Of some 450,000 distinct CDR3 sequences in the sample, over 40% were seen once. Germline trimming cut 8 bases from V and 7 bases from J; bases unmatched to any gene: 5. Germline CDR1 and CDR2: ENHRY and SYGVKD. The CDR3 runs 11 residues. The origin of this receptor is a girl aged 2-15 years with aplastic anemia, due to receive a stem cell transplant. Specimen: PBMCs, collected before TCRalphabeta/CD19-depleted stem cell transplant. The chain employs TRBV10-3 and TRBJ2-7; 7 bases are a match to TRBD2. As DNA, the CDR3 is TGTGCCATCGGGCAGGGAGGGGAGCAGTACTTC. Translated, it gives CAIGQGGEQYF.